This T cell receptor beta chain stems from a study of blood T cell repertoires in COVID-19. Across the whole study: The United States, Italy and Spain supplied acute and convalescent COVID-19 samples. The cDNA or gDNA used as material had been derived from T cells, B-cell-depleted T cells, or PBMCs.

In the original processing: Amplification with reference gene primers provided the estimates of nucleated cell counts. Libraries were prepared by immunoSEQ multiplex PCR; TCRdb keeps only in-frame clonotypes and omits some of them. Clone size and the V and J calls come from that table; the DNA yielded D and trimming. The sample carries tens of thousands of clones, over 65% recorded once. There are 12 residues in the CDR3. CDR1 and CDR2 from the germline V gene are KGHDR and SFDVKD. Trimming took 5 bases from V and 8 from J; bases not matched to a gene: 4. The chain couples TRBV24-1 to TRBJ1-1; TRBD1 aligns across 7 bases. The receptor's source is a man aged 45 to 65 with active or convalescent COVID-19. The source material was peripheral blood. CDR3 protein: CATSARDSEAFF. The CDR3 region has the DNA TGTGCCACCAGTGCCCGGGACAGCGAAGCTTTCTTT.